This T cell receptor beta chain was captured by sequencing in a study of shared clonotypes between healthy human individuals. The repertoire was sequenced with immunoSEQ multiplex PCR; TCRdb's copy has only in-frame clones and lacks some. The repertoire holds approximately 1.4 million clones, with 95% to 99% as singletons. Findings and limits, study-wide: Shared clonotypes across all four donors exceeded non-shared ones in generation probability.

With respect to this clone: Its target is not known.

CDR1 is SGHRS and CDR2 is YFSETQ in the germline V gene. Trimming cost V 6 bases and J 0 bases, with 9 bases left between them. The CDR3 contains 13 residues. The receptor was derived from a man younger than 45 in good health. The source material was naive CD4+ T cells sorted from blood. Subset described: CD45RA+ positively selected. The chain employs TRBV5-1 and TRBJ1-2, with D possibly matching TRBD1 (6 bases). CDR3 DNA sequence: TGCGCCAGCAAGGACAGCCCTAACTATGGCTACACCTTC. It specifies CASKDSPNYGYTF.